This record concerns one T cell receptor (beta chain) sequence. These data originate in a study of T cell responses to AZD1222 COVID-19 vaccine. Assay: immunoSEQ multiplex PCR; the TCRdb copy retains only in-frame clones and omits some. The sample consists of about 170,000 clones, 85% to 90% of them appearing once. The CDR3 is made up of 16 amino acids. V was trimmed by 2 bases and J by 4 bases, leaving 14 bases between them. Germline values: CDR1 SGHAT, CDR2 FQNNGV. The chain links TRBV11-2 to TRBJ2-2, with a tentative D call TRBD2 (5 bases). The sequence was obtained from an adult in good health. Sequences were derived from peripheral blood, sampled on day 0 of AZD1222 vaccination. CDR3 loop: CASSLLAIVRTGELFF. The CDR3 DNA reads TGTGCCAGCAGCTTACTAGCTATCGTCCGCACCGGGGAGCTGTTTTTT.